A single sample gave rise to the 17 T cell receptor beta chains below, sequenced in a study of response to subunit inactivated influenza vaccine listed by TCRdb under 2018. Preparation of the library involved RT-PCR. Sequencing was carried out with an Illumina HiSeq 2500. TCRdb reprocessed the public reads (quality trimming at Q25 with fastp, clone calling with MiXCR) and kept in-frame beta chains. Identical CDR3 proteins give one entry, which carries the most common genes and DNA. The sample table shows 150,000 or so distinct CDR3 sequences, and roughly a tenth are seen once. Jointly, the top ten make up 9.5% to 15% of the sample. Explained via the paper, the time point label denotes: approximately 47 days after influenza vaccine administration. The starting material was non-naive T cells sorted from PBMCs, obtained 45 days after vaccination. The sample's cell subset or site label, decoded: memory T cell fraction. The receptors were gathered from a man aged 50 to 60 who received an inactivated influenza vaccine. Donor details come from another sample of the same person, matched by shared clones.

The chain is built from TRBV28 and TRBJ1-4; no firm D call. Trimming took off 2 bases at V and 3 bases at J, with 7 bases between the two ends. Germline-derived CDR1 and CDR2 are MDHEN and SYDVKM. The CDR3 spans 14 residues. The CDR3 DNA sequence: TGTGCCAGCAGTTTAGAATATCCTAATGAAAAACTGTTTTTT. Residues: CASSLEYPNEKLFF. The full variable domain, rest sourced from reference TRBV28 and TRBJ1-4, is DVKVTQSSRYLVKRTGEKVFLECVQDMDHENMFWYRQDPGLGLRLIYFSYDVKMKEKGDIPEGYSVSREKKERFSLILESASTNQTSMYLCASSLEYPNEKLFFGSGTQLSVL.

The CDR3 here is CASSLGGQGAENSPLHF. The CDR3 nucleotides are TGCGCCAGCAGCTTGGGAGGACAGGGGGCCGAAAATTCACCCCTCCACTTT. The rearrangement links TRBV5-1 to TRBJ1-6; TRBD1 matches at 11 bases. CDR3 size: 17 residues. Germline CDR1 reads SGHRS; CDR2 reads YFSETQ. After removal of 0 bases from V and 7 bases from J, the junction contained 6 bases not matched to a gene.

This clonotype has just a few counts. V usage is TRBV5-1 and J usage is TRBJ2-2; 11 bases fit TRBD2. Germline assignment: CDR1 SGHRS and CDR2 YFSETQ. The CDR3 is 16 residues long. With 8 bases clipped from V and 4 bases from J, the junction kept 10 bases outside the gene matches. The CDR3: CASWPSGRLSTGELFF. The DNA of the CDR3 is TGCGCCAGTTGGCCTAGCGGGAGGCTGAGCACCGGGGAGCTGTTTTTT.

In its sample, this clonotype was seen a few times. This sequence joins TRBV20-1 and TRBJ1-2, with TRBD1 matching over 9 bases. V was clipped by 5 bases and J by 2 bases; unmatched bases: 0. The CDR3 totals 12 residues. Germline loops: CDR1 DFQATT, CDR2 SNEGSKA (reference sequence). The CDR3 reads CSAGTGNYGYTF. As DNA, the CDR3 is TGCAGTGCTGGGACAGGGAACTATGGCTACACCTTC.

The chain uses TRBV4-2 and TRBJ1-4; D remains ambiguous. This CDR3 spans 14 amino acids. Trimming cost V 3 bases and J 10 bases, with 15 bases left between them. The germline gives CDR1 LGHNA, CDR2 YNFKEQ. The CDR3 here is CASSQGYGPGKLFF. The CDR3 region has the DNA TGTGCCAGCAGCCAGGGTTACGGTCCTGGAAAACTGTTTTTT.

The V gene is TRBV5-1, the J gene TRBJ1-2; D gene ambiguous. CDR1 and CDR2 from the germline V gene are SGHRS and YFSETQ. The germline V and J ends were trimmed by 0 bases and 10 bases, with 13 bases remaining between them. The CDR3 has 13 amino acids. The CDR3: CASSLVGWEAYTF. The DNA for the CDR3 is TGCGCCAGCAGCTTGGTGGGTTGGGAGGCCTACACCTTC.

This clonotype was seen at least ten times. The J gene is TRBJ2-1, the V gene TRBV7-6; the D gene is possibly TRBD2 (6 bases). The germline gives CDR1 SGHVS, CDR2 FNYEAQ. The CDR3 contains 16 residues. V gave up 3 bases and J gave up 0 bases, with 12 bases separating them. CDR3 sequence (DNA): TGTGCCAGCAGCTTTGAGGCGGGATCCTCCTACAATGAGCAGTTCTTC. It specifies CASSFEAGSSYNEQFF.

The V and J genes are TRBV6-2 or TRBV6-3 and TRBJ2-7; D is possibly TRBD1 (6 bases). The CDR3 consists of 15 residues. Trimming stripped 6 bases from V and 2 bases from J, with 17 bases between. CDR1 MNHEY and CDR2 SVGEGT come from the germline V gene. The CDR3 DNA reads as TGTGCCAGCAGCCAAGACAGGCCCGAGACCTACGAGCAGTACTTC. It codes for CASSQDRPETYEQYF.

V is TRBV5-6 and J is TRBJ2-7; 10 bases line up with TRBD2. In germline, CDR1 is SGHDT, CDR2 YYEEEE. V shed 3 bases, J shed 9 bases, and the junction held 6 bases outside the gene matches. The CDR3 sequence is 13 residues long. CDR3 sequence reads: CASSSLAGGSQYF. The CDR3 DNA reads as TGTGCCAGCAGCTCCTTAGCGGGAGGATCGCAGTACTTC. Full variable domain (missing parts from reference TRBV5-6 and TRBJ2-7): DAGVTQSPTHLIKTRGQQVTLRCSPKSGHDTVSWYQQALGQGPQFIFQYYEEEERQRGNFPDRFSGHQFPNYSSELNVNALLLGDSALYLCASSSLAGGSQYFGPGTRLTVT.

The chain employs TRBV20-1 and TRBJ2-1; D is possibly TRBD2 (6 bases). The germline gives CDR1 DFQATT, CDR2 SNEGSKA (reference sequence). V was shortened by 1 base and J by 0 bases, with 13 bases between the two germline ends. This CDR3 comprises 16 residues. CDR3 sequence: CSARVGSGNSYNEQFF. The CDR3 DNA is TGCAGTGCTAGAGTGGGTAGCGGCAACTCCTACAATGAGCAGTTCTTC.

This clonotype was observed many times. The chain combines TRBV12-3 or TRBV12-4 with TRBJ2-3; TRBD1 might be the D (6 bases). The CDR3 loop spans 13 amino acids. The V gene lost 4 bases and the J gene lost 4 bases, with 9 bases spanning the gap. In DNA, the CDR3 is TGTGCCAGCAGTTCCCGACAGGCAGATACGCAGTATTTT. Encoded protein: CASSSRQADTQYF.

The chain uses TRBV28 and TRBJ2-7; maybe TRBD1 (5 bases). CDR1 and CDR2 from the germline V gene are MDHEN and SYDVKM. This CDR3 spans 15 amino acids. Trimming cost V 2 bases and J 4 bases, with 15 bases left between them. CDR3 protein: CASSLQGVSSYEQYF. The CDR3 DNA follows: TGTGCCAGCAGTTTACAGGGCGTTTCTTCGTACGAGCAGTACTTC.

In this sample, this clonotype turned up many times. The chain recombines TRBV15 with TRBJ2-1, with TRBD1 identical over 11 bases. Germline assignment: CDR1 LNHNV and CDR2 YYDKDF (reference sequence). CDR3 size: 14 residues. V was clipped by 4 bases and J by 8 bases; unmatched bases: 4. Here the CDR3 reads CATSIGQGAYEQFF. The CDR3 nucleotides are TGTGCCACCAGCATTGGACAGGGGGCGTATGAGCAGTTCTTC.

This clonotype has a count of ten or more. This chain uses TRBV7-2 with TRBJ2-7, with D uncertain. The CDR3 contains 13 residues. Germline CDR1 SGHTA, CDR2 FQGNSA. V was shortened by 2 bases and J by 5 bases, with 10 bases between the two germline ends. The CDR3 sequence is CASSLMAGDEQYF. CDR3 DNA sequence: TGTGCCAGCAGCTTAATGGCAGGAGACGAGCAGTACTTC. Together with reference TRBV7-2 and TRBJ2-7, the CDR3 gives the full variable domain: GAGVSQSPSNKVTEKGKDVELRCDPISGHTALYWYRQSLGQGLEFLIYFQGNSAPDKSGLPSDRFSAERTGGSVSTLTIQRTQQEDSAVYLCASSLMAGDEQYFGPGTRLTVT.

This clonotype was seen ten or more times. The chain joins TRBV6-5 to TRBJ2-7; unclear D gene. The germline V gene encodes CDR1 MNHEY and CDR2 SVGAGI. V was clipped by 0 bases and J by 4 bases, with 10 bases between them. CDR3 length: 14 amino acids. CDR3 sequence (DNA): TGTGCCAGCAGTTACTCTGGCAGAGTGTACGAGCAGTACTTC. Its protein product is CASSYSGRVYEQYF.

This clonotype was counted a few times. V gene TRBV6-2 or TRBV6-3 combines with J gene TRBJ2-3, with 7 bases that match TRBD1. The CDR3 is 17 residues long. Trimming at V came to 8 bases and at J to 0 bases, leaving 14 bases not matched to a gene. Germline V gene sequence: CDR1 MNHEY, CDR2 SVGEGT. The CDR3 nucleotides read TGTGCCAGCTCTCGGGACAGCGGATTCCCTAGCACAGATACGCAGTATTTT. Its translation is CASSRDSGFPSTDTQYF.

This clonotype was seen a few times. The chain is built from TRBV25-1 and TRBJ2-1; unclear D gene. In germline, CDR1 is MGHDK, CDR2 SYGVNS. The length of the CDR3 is 13 residues. Trimming left V 3 bases short and J 10 bases short, with 13 bases between. The CDR3 spells CASSDWTEAEQFF. CDR3 DNA: TGTGCCAGCAGTGATTGGACGGAAGCAGAGCAGTTCTTC.